This T cell receptor beta chain was obtained from a study of blood T cell repertoires in COVID-19. This CDR3 comprises 15 residues. Looked up from germline, CDR1 is KGHDR and CDR2 is SFDVKD. The V gene lost 3 bases and the J gene lost 5 bases, with 15 bases spanning the gap. Assay used: immunoSEQ multiplex PCR; TCRdb lists only in-frame clones, some missing. The sample contains roughly 290,000 clones, about 83% of which appear only once. This clonotype was obtained from a middle-aged woman who had recovered from COVID-19. Sequenced material: PBMCs or T cells enriched from blood (not recorded which). The chain joins TRBV24-1 to TRBJ2-5; TRBD1 might be the D (7 bases). This chain's CDR3 is CATSDARDSGETQYF. The CDR3 nucleotides are TGTGCCACCAGTGATGCCCGGGACAGCGGGGAGACCCAGTACTTC.